The rows below give T cell receptor beta chains drawn from one sample of a study of shared T cell receptors in the human thymus. The repertoire was sequenced with immunoSEQ multiplex PCR; TCRdb's copy has only in-frame clones and lacks some. Found here are about 660,000 clones, approximately 87% of them singletons; the top ten hold about 0.0094%. These records were also assigned to another study, of human thymus T cells.

Sequences were obtained from thymocytes. The receptors were gathered from a boy under three years old with a congenital heart defect. CDR3s include the opening cysteine and the closing phenylalanine or tryptophan. The order of the fields is V gene, D gene, J gene, clone size, CDR3 DNA, CDR3 protein. A D gene is named only where the DNA matches it firmly. Part of the rows lack a size; the others show once, few, many or a class for expanded clones.

V: TRBV27; D: TRBD2; J: TRBJ2-3; size: NA; DNA: TGTGCCAGCATACCTAAGGACGGACTAGCGGGGGGGGCAGATACGCAGTATTTT; CDR3: CASIPKDGLAGGADTQYF
V: TRBV19; D: TRBD1; J: TRBJ1-5; size: NA; DNA: TGTGCCAGTAGTACCCGAGGACAGGGAGGAAGGCAGCCCCAGCATTTT; CDR3: CASSTRGQGGRQPQHF
V: TRBV19; D: TRBD1; J: TRBJ2-7; size: NA; DNA: TGTGCCAGTAGTACAACCCTAATCGACAGGGCTGGCTCCTACGAGCAGTACTTC; CDR3: CASSTTLIDRAGSYEQYF
V: TRBV25-1; D: TRBD1; J: TRBJ1-4; size: few; DNA: TGTGCCAGCAGTGTCCGGGACAGGGGCGGTGAAAAACTGTTTTTT; CDR3: CASSVRDRGGEKLFF
V: TRBV28; D: TRBD1; J: TRBJ1-5; size: NA; DNA: TGTGCCAGCAGTTTTAACACAGGGGGAGAAAATCAGCCCCAGCATTTT; CDR3: CASSFNTGGENQPQHF
V: TRBV6-1; D: NA; J: TRBJ2-5; size: NA; DNA: TGTGCCAGCAGTGAAAGGCACGGGCAGGGACAAGAGGCCCAGTACTTC; CDR3: CASSERHGQGQEAQYF
V: TRBV2; D: NA; J: TRBJ1-2; size: NA; DNA: TGTGCCAAGAGGCTTAACTATGGCTACACCTTC; CDR3: CAKRLNYGYTF
V: TRBV28; D: NA; J: TRBJ2-3; size: NA; DNA: TGTGCCACGAGACTGGGCGGGAGCACAGATACGCAGTATTTT; CDR3: CATRLGGSTDTQYF
V: TRBV14; D: NA; J: TRBJ2-2; size: NA; DNA: TGTGCCAGCAGGGACAGGAACACCGGGGAGCTGTTTTTT; CDR3: CASRDRNTGELFF
V: TRBV5-4; D: TRBD1; J: TRBJ2-1; size: once; DNA: TGTGCCAGCAGCTCAGACGACAGGGACCGTGAACTCACACCCCACAATGAGCAGTTCTTC; CDR3: CASSSDDRDRELTPHNEQFF
V: TRBV7-8; D: NA; J: TRBJ2-7; size: NA; DNA: TGTGCCAGCAGCCCTCGGACAGACACCTACGAGCAGTACTTC; CDR3: CASSPRTDTYEQYF
V: TRBV4-3; D: TRBD1; J: TRBJ2-1; size: NA; DNA: TGCGCCAGCAGCCCAAATCCGGCGGGACAGGGGATCTTGAATGAGCAGTTCTTC; CDR3: CASSPNPAGQGILNEQFF
V: TRBV28; D: TRBD1; J: TRBJ2-2; size: NA; DNA: TGTGCCAGCAGCCGTGACAGGGGGTCTACCGGGGAGCTGTTTTTT; CDR3: CASSRDRGSTGELFF
V: TRBV28; D: NA; J: TRBJ2-1; size: NA; DNA: TGTGCCAGCATCCCTAGGGGCGGAGTAATCTCCTACAATGAGCAGTTCTTC; CDR3: CASIPRGGVISYNEQFF
V: TRBV5-6; D: TRBD2; J: TRBJ2-5; size: NA; DNA: TGTGCCAGCAGCGGGCTAGCGGGGGGAGCGGAGACCCAGTACTTC; CDR3: CASSGLAGGAETQYF
V: TRBV28; D: TRBD2; J: TRBJ2-1; size: NA; DNA: TGTGCCAGCAGTTCCGCGGGAGTGGCCTACAATGAGCAGTTCTTC; CDR3: CASSSAGVAYNEQFF
V: TRBV27; D: NA; J: TRBJ2-6; size: NA; DNA: TGTGCCAGCAGTTTAAATCCCAGTGGGAGCTCTGGGGCCAACGTCCTGACTTTC; CDR3: CASSLNPSGSSGANVLTF
V: TRBV4-3; D: TRBD2; J: TRBJ2-7; size: NA; DNA: TGCGCCAGCAGCCAAGGGTGGGGGACTAGCGGGGGCGGGGGCGAGCAGTACTTC; CDR3: CASSQGWGTSGGGGEQYF
V: TRBV5-1; D: NA; J: TRBJ2-3; size: NA; DNA: TGCGCCAGCAGCCCCGGGTGGGGGGGCCTCGCAGATACGCAGTATTTT; CDR3: CASSPGWGGLADTQYF
V: TRBV6-8; D: TRBD1; J: TRBJ2-2; size: NA; DNA: TGTGCCAGCGGCCGACCTGGACAGGGGCCGTTCGGCGGGGAGCTGTTTTTT; CDR3: CASGRPGQGPFGGELFF
V: TRBV4-1; D: NA; J: TRBJ1-1; size: NA; DNA: TGCGCCAGCAGCAAAAGCGTAGGGGCGGTTGACACTGAAGCTTTCTTT; CDR3: CASSKSVGAVDTEAFF
V: TRBV4-3; D: TRBD1; J: TRBJ1-2; size: NA; DNA: TGCGCCAGCAGCCAAAGGCAACGGGACAGGGGTCCTAACTATGGCTACACCTTC; CDR3: CASSQRQRDRGPNYGYTF
V: TRBV18; D: TRBD2; J: TRBJ2-3; size: once; DNA: TGTGCCAGCTCACCAAACGGGGGGGCTGGGGATACGCAGTATTTT; CDR3: CASSPNGGAGDTQYF
V: TRBV6-5; D: TRBD1; J: TRBJ1-1; size: NA; DNA: TGTGCCAGCAGCTCTGAGACCAGGGGGGACACTGAAGCTTTCTTT; CDR3: CASSSETRGDTEAFF
V: TRBV5-1; D: TRBD1; J: TRBJ1-1; size: NA; DNA: TGCGCCAGCAGCTTGGAGCGAACAGGGGACTGGATGAACACTGAAGCTTTCTTT; CDR3: CASSLERTGDWMNTEAFF
V: TRBV2; D: TRBD1; J: TRBJ1-1; size: NA; DNA: TGTGCCAGCTACATCAAAGGGACAGGGAGATTGAACACTGAAGCTTTCTTT; CDR3: CASYIKGTGRLNTEAFF
V: TRBV7-9; D: NA; J: TRBJ1-2; size: NA; DNA: TGTGCCAGCAGCTTAACAGATTTTAGCTACACCTTC; CDR3: CASSLTDFSYTF
V: TRBV25-1; D: TRBD1; J: TRBJ2-1; size: few; DNA: TGTGCCAGCAGTCTCCAAAACCGGGACAGGTACTACAATGAGCAGTTCTTC; CDR3: CASSLQNRDRYYNEQFF
V: TRBV12-5; D: TRBD2; J: TRBJ2-1; size: NA; DNA: TGTGCTAGTGGTTTGGTACGAATTAACGGGAGGGACAATGAGCAGTTCTTC; CDR3: CASGLVRINGRDNEQFF
V: TRBV4-2; D: NA; J: TRBJ2-7; size: once; DNA: TGTGCCAGCAGCCAGGGCAGAACAGAAAGCTACGAGCAGTACTTC; CDR3: CASSQGRTESYEQYF
V: TRBV5-6; D: NA; J: TRBJ1-5; size: NA; DNA: TGTGCCAGCAGCTTGGGAGTGGGCAGGCCAAATCAGCCCCAGCATTTT; CDR3: CASSLGVGRPNQPQHF
V: TRBV5-1; D: NA; J: TRBJ2-7; size: NA; DNA: TGCGCCAGCAGCTCCTCTCCCGGAGCCTACGAGCAGTACTTC; CDR3: CASSSSPGAYEQYF
V: TRBV11-2; D: TRBD2; J: TRBJ2-1; size: NA; DNA: TGTGCCAGCAGCTTAGATCTTAGGCCTAGCGGGAGGAATGAGCAGTTCTTC; CDR3: CASSLDLRPSGRNEQFF
V: TRBV7-9; D: TRBD2; J: TRBJ2-7; size: NA; DNA: TGTGCCAGCAGCCCCACTAGCGGGGGGTACGAGCAGTACTTC; CDR3: CASSPTSGGYEQYF
V: TRBV7-9; D: NA; J: TRBJ1-4; size: NA; DNA: TGTGCCAGCAGCTCGCGGTTAGGGGCTAATGAAAAACTGTTTTTT; CDR3: CASSSRLGANEKLFF
V: TRBV29-1; D: TRBD2; J: TRBJ2-5; size: NA; DNA: TGCAGCGGCGTGGCAGCGGGAGGCTCCCAAGAGACCCAGTACTTC; CDR3: CSGVAAGGSQETQYF
V: TRBV7-2; D: NA; J: TRBJ2-1; size: once; DNA: TGTGCCAGCAGCTTCCCGACAACGAACAATGAGCAGTTCTTC; CDR3: CASSFPTTNNEQFF
V: TRBV28; D: NA; J: TRBJ1-5; size: NA; DNA: TGTGCCAGCAGCACCTCACAGGGTTTGAGCAATCAGCCCCAGCATTTT; CDR3: CASSTSQGLSNQPQHF
V: TRBV5-1; D: TRBD2; J: TRBJ2-1; size: once; DNA: TGCGCCAGCAGCCCTACCTCTAGCGGGAGAGGTGGTAGGTACAATGAGCAGTTCTTC; CDR3: CASSPTSSGRGGRYNEQFF
V: TRBV28; D: TRBD1; J: TRBJ1-6; size: NA; DNA: TGTGCCAGCAGTTTGACATCGTTGGGGACAGGGATTTCACCCCTCCACTTT; CDR3: CASSLTSLGTGISPLHF
V: TRBV7-3; D: NA; J: TRBJ1-6; size: once; DNA: TGTGCCAGCAGCCCCACAGGGTATAATTCACCCCTCCACTTT; CDR3: CASSPTGYNSPLHF
V: TRBV15; D: TRBD1; J: TRBJ1-3; size: NA; DNA: TGTGCCACCAGCAGGGGACAGGGTGGAAACACCATATATTTT; CDR3: CATSRGQGGNTIYF
V: TRBV4-1; D: NA; J: TRBJ1-1; size: NA; DNA: TGCGCCAGCAGCCAAGTTTTTTGGGCCAATCTCGCTGAAGCTTTCTTT; CDR3: CASSQVFWANLAEAFF